This T cell receptor beta chain was obtained from a study of cytomegalovirus exposure and HLA in healthy donors. Study observations and caveats: Cytomegalovirus status was reportedly diagnosed by the classifier with high specificity and sensitivity.

Sequencing was performed with immunoSEQ multiplex PCR; in TCRdb, only in-frame clones are kept and a portion is missing. This sample has 150,000 to 180,000 clones, with approximately 86% found just once. Per the germline V gene, CDR1 is SGDLS and CDR2 is YYNGEE. The V and J ends lost 0 bases and 1 base respectively, with 11 bases between them. This CDR3 contains 16 residues. Notes on this clone: The antigen remains unidentified.

These donors were members of the roughly 120-subject validation cohort, a group separate from the approximately 670-subject first cohort. The sequence came from a man younger than 30 in good health and CMV-seropositive. What was sequenced was PBMCs. The V and J genes are TRBV9 and TRBJ1-3, with D uncertain. CDR3 protein: CASSVESEFSGNTIYF. In DNA form, the CDR3 reads TGTGCCAGCAGCGTAGAGTCGGAGTTTTCTGGAAACACCATATATTTT.